The 24 T cell receptor beta chains reported below all come from one sample, sequenced in a study of CD8 T cells in ankylosing spondylitis. Overall study findings and caveats: A TCR beta motif of several highly homologous variants appeared characteristic of ankylosing spondylitis blood.

Their antigens remain unidentified. TCRdb fed the 5' RACE reads into MiXCR, producing one record per CDR3 protein. The table lists approximately 550,000 distinct CDR3 sequences, roughly 13% of them singletons, with 6.8% in the top ten. The sequencing input was blood, either unsorted or a sorted T cell fraction (not recorded which). All receptors derive from a male donor with ankylosing spondylitis.

This clonotype was recorded many times. The gene calls are TRBV5-1 and TRBJ1-4; 8 bases are shared with TRBD1. The CDR3 covers 19 residues. The junction had 19 bases not matched to a gene; V was cut back by 1 base and J by 8 bases. Per germline, CDR1 SGHRS and CDR2 YFSETQ. The chain's CDR3 is CASSLTGQAGLGNEEKLFF. In DNA, the CDR3 is TGCGCCAGCAGCTTGACGGGACAGGCTGGATTAGGGAACGAAGAAAAACTGTTTTTT.

This clonotype was detected a few times. The rearrangement links TRBV18 to TRBJ1-1; D is ambiguous. Germline V gene lookup returns CDR1 KGHSH and CDR2 LQKENI. The V and J ends lost 2 bases and 4 bases respectively, with 11 bases between them. The CDR3 runs 14 residues. CDR3 DNA: TGTGCCAGCTCACCATTCCCCCGATTCACTGAAGCTTTCTTT. Protein product: CASSPFPRFTEAFF. Combining the CDR3 with reference TRBV18 and TRBJ1-1 gives the whole variable domain NAGVMQNPRHLVRRRGQEARLRCSPMKGHSHVYWYRQLPEEGLKFMVYLQKENIIDESGMPKERFSAEFPKEGPSILRIQQVVRGDSAAYFCASSPFPRFTEAFFGQGTRLTVV.

This clonotype was picked up a small number of times. The gene calls are TRBV10-2 and TRBJ1-3; D gene unclear. The V and J ends lost 3 bases and 4 bases respectively, with 10 bases between them. The germline V gene has CDR1 WSHSY and CDR2 SAAADI. There are 14 residues in the CDR3. In nucleotides, the CDR3 is TGCGCCAGCAGTGACACTGCGGCGGGAAACACCATATATTTT. Translation gives CASSDTAAGNTIYF.

The chain combines TRBV11-3 with TRBJ2-3, with D uncertain. CDR3 size: 14 residues. V lost 1 base, J lost 6 bases, and 11 bases lay in between. CDR1 and CDR2 from the germline V gene are SGHNT and YENEEA. The CDR3 reads CASSLGLSRDTQYF. CDR3 DNA: TGTGCCAGCAGCTTAGGACTGTCGAGGGATACGCAGTATTTT.

This clonotype was picked up a small number of times. The chain uses TRBV5-1 and TRBJ1-5, with TRBD1 as a possible D gene (6 bases). Germline V gene sequence: CDR1 SGHRS, CDR2 YFSETQ. There are 13 residues in the CDR3. With 4 bases removed from V and 4 bases from J, the gap between germline ends came to 9 bases. This CDR3 reads CASSADRNQPQHF. As DNA, the CDR3 is TGCGCCAGCAGCGCGGACAGAAATCAGCCCCAGCATTTT.

The table lists this clonotype with a few counts. The V gene is TRBV12-3 or TRBV12-4, the J gene TRBJ1-2; 7 positions match TRBD1. The J segment lost 4 bases and the V segment lost 5 bases, leaving 10 bases of the junction unmatched. This CDR3 has 15 residues. The CDR3 is CASSQMGQLVYGYTF. CDR3 in DNA: TGTGCCAGCAGTCAAATGGGACAGCTAGTCTATGGCTACACCTTC.

This clonotype was found a few times. The chain is built from TRBV12-3 or TRBV12-4 and TRBJ1-2; 9 bases match TRBD1. J was trimmed by 6 bases and V by 2 bases; bases with no gene match: 4. This CDR3 has 14 amino acids. The CDR3, as DNA: TGTGCCAGCAGTTTAACCGGGACAGGGCATGGCTACACCTTC. Protein sequence: CASSLTGTGHGYTF.

This clonotype was counted many times. The chain combines TRBV5-1 with TRBJ1-5, with D perhaps TRBD1 (5 bases). CDR3 length: 16 amino acids. Germline assignment: CDR1 SGHRS and CDR2 YFSETQ. V was shortened by 4 bases and J by 6 bases, with 20 bases between the two germline ends. The CDR3 DNA is TGCGCCAGCAGCCCCGGATGGGGGGTTGGGGGTCAGCCCCAGCATTTT. Its translation: CASSPGWGVGGQPQHF.

This clonotype was seen a handful of times. The CDR3 spells CSAAGDVTNEKLFF. The CDR3 nucleotides read TGCAGCGCAGCAGGGGATGTAACTAATGAAAAACTGTTTTTT. The chain employs TRBV29-1 and TRBJ1-4; D possibly corresponds to TRBD1 (6 bases). Germline CDR1 SQVTM, CDR2 ANQGSEA. The CDR3 loop spans 14 amino acids. V lost 7 bases and J 1 base, leaving 13 bases between the germline ends.

Turning to this clonotype: One junction end disagrees with the germline gene, perhaps due to a read error. The rearrangement uses TRBV10-3 and TRBJ1-1; perhaps TRBD1 as D (6 bases). The CDR3 totals 14 residues. CDR1 and CDR2 from the germline V gene are ENHRY and SYGVKD. This CDR3 reads CGIRMGTSNTEAFF. The DNA of the CDR3 is TGTGGCATCAGGATGGGGACATCGAACACTGAAGCTTTCTTT.

This clonotype has only a few counts. The chain is built from TRBV20-1 and TRBJ2-1, with D perhaps matching TRBD1 (6 bases). Germline CDR1 reads DFQATT; CDR2 reads SNEGSKA (reference sequence). The CDR3 length is 15 residues. Trimming cost V 6 bases and J 5 bases, with 20 bases left between them. CDR3 region: CSAGTGTRAHNEQFF. CDR3 DNA sequence: TGCAGTGCCGGGACCGGGACACGGGCCCACAATGAGCAGTTCTTC.

In its sample, this clonotype was seen a few times. The chain employs TRBV10-3 and TRBJ1-1; TRBD1 is a possible D gene (6 bases). Trimming stripped 2 bases from V and 5 bases from J, with 21 bases between. The CDR3 extends over 17 amino acids. The V gene's germline CDR1 is ENHRY and CDR2 SYGVKD. CDR3 protein: CAISETYGTIPMTEAFF. CDR3 DNA sequence: TGTGCCATCAGTGAGACGTACGGGACAATTCCGATGACTGAAGCTTTCTTT.

The chain couples TRBV18 to TRBJ2-3; D is ambiguous. This CDR3 is 16 amino acids long. Trimming stripped 3 bases from V and 6 bases from J, with 19 bases between. Per the germline V gene, CDR1 is KGHSH and CDR2 is LQKENI. CDR3 amino acids: CASSPIMSTTGDTQYF. In DNA, the CDR3 is TGTGCCAGCTCACCTATTATGTCGACAACTGGTGATACGCAGTATTTT.

This clonotype appeared once. This sequence joins TRBV7-9 and TRBJ1-4; 9 nucleotides match TRBD1. Germline V lookup: CDR1 SEHNR, CDR2 FQNEAQ (reference sequence). The CDR3 runs to 16 residues. V lost 5 bases and J lost 0; bases outside the gene matches: 4. In DNA, the CDR3 is TGTGCCAGCAGCGCGGGACAGGGACCAACTAATGAAAAACTGTTTTTT. Translating gives CASSAGQGPTNEKLFF.

This clonotype was observed many times. The chain couples TRBV20-1 to TRBJ2-1, with 7 bases that match TRBD2. The CDR3 spans 13 residues. In germline, CDR1 is DFQATT, CDR2 SNEGSKA (reference sequence). Unmatched junction bases numbered 4, after V lost 5 bases and J lost 3 bases. DNA for the CDR3: TGCAGTGCTTGGCCTAGCGGCTACAATGAGCAGTTCTTC. Translated, it gives CSAWPSGYNEQFF.

This clonotype turned up a few times. The chain is built from TRBV7-9 and TRBJ2-7; D gene ambiguous. This CDR3 spans 15 amino acids. V gave up 5 bases and J gave up 2 bases, with 16 bases separating them. CDR1 is SEHNR, CDR2 FQNEAQ, per germline (reference sequence). The CDR3 spells CASSLLSTSTYEQYF. The DNA for the CDR3 is TGTGCCAGCAGCCTACTCAGTACATCGACCTACGAGCAGTACTTC.

Points on this clonotype: A much larger clone is a single base away; this may be a read error. V usage is TRBV24-1 and J usage is TRBJ1-5; D gene unclear. Germline V gene lookup returns CDR1 KGHDR and CDR2 SFDVKD. The CDR3 runs to 13 residues. For the CDR3, the DNA is TGTGCCATCAGTGATTCCGGGGTTCGCCCCCAGCATTTT. The encoded protein is CAISDSGVRPQHF.

This clonotype was recorded only once. The chain links TRBV20-1 to TRBJ2-7; TRBD2 aligns across 7 bases. The germline gives CDR1 DFQATT, CDR2 SNEGSKA (reference sequence). CDR3 length: 12 amino acids. The trim removed 5 bases at V and 9 bases at J, leaving 10 bases unmatched. The CDR3 bases are TGCAGTGCTGCCCAGGAAGGCGGGGGGCAGTACGTC. Its protein product is CSAAQEGGGQYV.

This clonotype was detected a few times. The chain uses TRBV20-1 and TRBJ1-6, with 8 bases aligning to TRBD1. V was clipped by 4 bases and J by 10 bases; unmatched bases: 6. Germline V CDR1 and CDR2: DFQATT, SNEGSKA (reference sequence). The CDR3 consists of 13 residues. The CDR3 spells CSANGQGGSPLHF. The CDR3 DNA follows: TGCAGTGCTAACGGACAGGGTGGATCACCCCTCCACTTT.

In its sample, this clonotype was seen a few times. The rearrangement joins TRBV20-1 to TRBJ2-3, with a tentative D call TRBD2 (5 bases). The CDR3 sequence is 14 residues long. Trimming removed 5 bases at V and 2 bases at J, with 14 bases between. The germline CDR1 and CDR2 sequences are DFQATT and SNEGSKA (reference sequence). Here the CDR3 reads CSAPAGTNTDTQYF. CDR3 coding DNA: TGCAGTGCTCCCGCGGGCACGAACACAGATACGCAGTATTTT.

This clonotype was picked up a small number of times. The V and J genes are TRBV3-1 and TRBJ2-6, with 7 positions matching TRBD2. The CDR3 sequence is 18 residues long. Germline V CDR1 and CDR2: LGHDT, YNNKEL (reference sequence). Trimming removed 5 bases from V and 0 bases from J; junction bases left unmatched: 10. The CDR3 DNA sequence: TGTGCCAGCAGCGTCATGGGCGGGGGAAACTCTGGGGCCAACGTCCTGACTTTC. Protein: CASSVMGGGNSGANVLTF.

J is TRBJ2-1 and V is TRBV12-3 or TRBV12-4; D gene uncertain. There are 17 residues in the CDR3. CDR3 loop: CTRSLSRLSKGTNEQFF. The CDR3 bases are TGTACCCGCAGTTTATCCCGCCTCTCAAAAGGAACCAATGAGCAGTTCTTC.

The chain combines TRBV20-1 with TRBJ1-5; no clear D. Per the germline V gene, CDR1 is DFQATT and CDR2 is SNEGSKA (reference sequence). With 6 bases removed from V and 2 bases from J, the gap between germline ends came to 8 bases. This CDR3 region has 12 residues. The DNA of the CDR3 is TGCAGTGCCCAAGGAGGCAATCAGCCCCAGCATTTT. This codes for CSAQGGNQPQHF.

This clonotype has ten or more counts. This chain connects TRBV6-5 to TRBJ1-6; possibly TRBD1 for D (6 bases). CDR1 is MNHEY, CDR2 SVGAGI, per germline. Trimming shortened V by 4 bases and J by 6 bases, and 13 bases separated the two germline ends. The CDR3 loop spans 15 amino acids. DNA for the CDR3: TGTGCCAGCAGTTGGGGGGGCAGGGGTAATTCACCCCTCCACTTT. Its protein is CASSWGGRGNSPLHF.